Below, 29 T cell receptor beta chains from the same sample are listed, as sequenced in a study of regulatory T cells in long-lasting Graves disease. Regarding time point: newly diagnosed GD, antithyroid drugs for less than 3 months. From PBMCs, RNA was extracted and then used to make the TCR library. iRepertoire HTBI primers and Arm-PCR of CDR3 regions built TCR beta libraries. TCRdb independently ran MiXCR on the multiplex PCR reads; one entry per CDR3 protein. The sample includes some 560,000 distinct CDR3 sequences, roughly 16% seen only once; the top ten take 25%. These sequences were also reported in another study, on T cells in Graves' hyperthyroidism and ophthalmopathy.

The sample here was peripheral blood mononuclear cells (PBMCs), taken at new diagnosis, from a patient treated with antithyroid drugs. These receptor sequences come from a woman aged 35-65 years with Graves disease.

This clonotype was found many times. V gene TRBV6-5 combines with J gene TRBJ2-1, with D maybe TRBD2 (6 bases). CDR3 size: 14 residues. Trimming removed 2 bases from V and 7 bases from J, with 12 bases in between. Germline lookup yields CDR1 MNHEY and CDR2 SVGAGI. CDR3 DNA: TGTGCCAGCAGTTACACTTCGGGGAGGAATGAGCAGTTCTTC. Translated, it gives CASSYTSGRNEQFF.

V is TRBV6-1 and J is TRBJ1-5, with D possibly TRBD1 on 5 matching bases. This CDR3 region has 13 residues. Germline values: CDR1 MNHNS, CDR2 SASEGT. Trimming removed 2 bases at V and 10 bases at J, with 12 bases between. The CDR3 reads CASSELTGAPQHF. In DNA, the CDR3 is TGTGCCAGCAGTGAACTTACAGGCGCCCCCCAGCATTTT.

This clonotype was counted ten times or more. The chain is built from TRBV12-3 or TRBV12-4 and TRBJ1-1, with D possibly matching TRBD1 (5 bases). This CDR3 contains 13 residues. V was cut by 2 bases and J by 6 bases, with 10 bases left in between. DNA of the CDR3: TGTGCCAGCAGTTTAATAGGGGCCGCTGAAGCTTTCTTT. It is translated as CASSLIGAAEAFF.

As regards this clonotype: Relative to the germline gene, one junction end is altered; a read error may explain this. J is TRBJ1-3 and V is TRBV20-1; tentatively, D is TRBD1 (5 bases). CDR1 and CDR2 from the germline V gene are DFQATT and SNEGSKA (reference sequence). CDR3 length equals 11 residues. CDR3: CSAERGSTIYF. DNA of the CDR3: TGCAGTGCAGAAAGGGGAAGCACCATATATTTT.

This clonotype was seen ten or more times. The chain uses TRBV2 and TRBJ1-2, with TRBD1 matching over 8 bases. CDR3 length equals 14 residues. Germline CDR1 SNHLY, CDR2 FYNNEI. Losses at the gene ends were 3 bases for V and 1 base for J; bases not matched to a gene: 1. The chain's CDR3 is CASSDRGHNYGYTF. CDR3 nucleotide sequence: TGTGCCAGCAGTGACAGGGGGCATAACTATGGCTACACCTTC.

The V call is TRBV3-1, the J call TRBJ2-6, with unresolved D. The CDR3 loop spans 17 amino acids. Trimming removed 0 bases at V and 0 bases at J, with 9 bases between. CDR1 is LGHDT, CDR2 YNNKEL, per germline (reference sequence). This CDR3 reads CASSQDRPGSGANVLTF. The CDR3 DNA follows: TGTGCCAGCAGCCAAGATCGGCCGGGCTCTGGGGCCAACGTCCTGACTTTC.

The genes are TRBV11-3 and TRBJ2-2, with unresolved D. V shed 1 base and J shed 0 bases, with 12 bases lying between them. Germline V gives CDR1 SGHNT, CDR2 YENEEA. The CDR3 has 17 residues. The CDR3 loop is CASSLGGRSANTGELFF. CDR3 nucleotide sequence: TGTGCCAGCAGCTTAGGCGGAAGGAGCGCGAACACCGGGGAGCTGTTTTTT.

This sequence joins TRBV5-6 and TRBJ2-5, with D perhaps matching TRBD2 (6 bases). There are 15 residues in the CDR3. The germline V gene encodes CDR1 SGHDT and CDR2 YYEEEE. V lost 4 bases and J 0 bases, leaving 13 bases between the germline ends. CDR3 region: CASSNFGGNQETQYF. The CDR3 region has the DNA TGTGCCAGCAGCAACTTCGGGGGTAACCAAGAGACCCAGTACTTC.

This clonotype occurred many times. V usage is TRBV3-1 and J usage is TRBJ2-1; D tentatively fits TRBD1 or TRBD2 (5 bases each). The DNA matches TRBJ2-5 better at its end, which makes the J call doubtful. Germline V gene data show CDR1 as LGHDT and CDR2 as YNNKEL (reference sequence). The CDR3 contains 16 residues. CDR3 amino acids: CASSPTSGTIQETQYF. CDR3 nucleotide sequence: TGTGCCAGCAGCCCTACCTCTGGGACCATACAAGAGACCCAGTACTTC.

In this sample, this clonotype turned up once. The chain joins TRBV7-9 to TRBJ1-2, with D hard to call. Germline-derived CDR1 and CDR2 are SEHNR and FQNEAQ (reference sequence). The V gene lost 2 bases and the J gene lost 8 bases, with 6 bases spanning the gap. The CDR3 runs 11 residues. DNA of the CDR3: TGTGCCAGCAGCTTATCACGGGGCTACACCTTC. This translates into CASSLSRGYTF.

A few counts support this clonotype. V gene TRBV15 combines with J gene TRBJ2-1; 9 bases agree with TRBD2. Germline values: CDR1 LNHNV, CDR2 YYDKDF (reference sequence). V lost 8 bases, J lost 8 bases, and 7 bases stayed unmatched. The CDR3 runs 13 residues. CDR3 loop: CATGFGTSYEQFF. The CDR3 nucleotides are TGTGCCACCGGCTTCGGGACTAGCTATGAGCAGTTCTTC.

V gene TRBV6-2 or TRBV6-3 combines with J gene TRBJ2-7; 8 bases align to TRBD1. Unmatched junction bases numbered 12, after V lost 7 bases and J lost 7 bases. The germline V gene has CDR1 MNHEY and CDR2 SVGEGT. The CDR3 has 14 residues. CDR3 protein: CASTRTGPLEEQYF. In DNA, the CDR3 is TGTGCCAGCACCAGGACAGGGCCGCTAGAGGAGCAGTACTTC.

The table lists this clonotype with a few counts. The chain links TRBV9 to TRBJ2-2; 8 bases fit TRBD2. The CDR3 covers 18 residues. CDR1 is SGDLS and CDR2 is YYNGEE in the germline V gene. V gave up 0 bases and J gave up 6 bases; unmatched junction bases: 13. The CDR3 protein is CASSVALSGGWGSGELFF. For the CDR3, the DNA is TGTGCCAGCAGCGTAGCTCTGAGCGGGGGATGGGGTTCCGGGGAGCTGTTTTTT.

This clonotype was detected ten times or more. The DNA of the CDR3 is TGTGCCAGCAGTACCCCCGAGGGAGGCAATCAGCCCCAGCATTTT. Protein: CASSTPEGGNQPQHF. This chain uses TRBV28 with TRBJ1-5; D uncertain. CDR1 is MDHEN and CDR2 is SYDVKM in the germline V gene. Trimming removed 5 bases at V and 2 bases at J, with 13 bases between. There are 15 residues in the CDR3.

As concerns this clonotype: A much larger clone sits a single nucleotide away, making a read error possible. The chain is built from TRBV12-3 or TRBV12-4 and TRBJ2-1; possibly TRBD2 for D (5 bases). The CDR3 is 13 residues long. CDR3 loop: CASSPTSLVTQCF. The CDR3 bases are TGTGCCAGCAGTCCTACTAGTTTGGTGACCCAGTGCTTC.

This clonotype was seen repeatedly, ten times or more. J is TRBJ2-7 and V is TRBV10-3; 12 nucleotides agree with TRBD1. CDR1 is ENHRY, CDR2 SYGVKD, per germline. J gave up 5 bases and V 8 bases, and 4 bases lay outside the gene matches. The CDR3 is 13 amino acids. The CDR3 sequence is CAIAGTGGDEQYF. CDR3 DNA sequence: TGTGCCATCGCCGGGACAGGGGGCGACGAGCAGTACTTC.

In the case of this clonotype: A much larger clone sits a single nucleotide away, making a read error possible. The conserved final phenylalanine or tryptophan is absent from the CDR3, which likely points to a read error. The CDR3 sequence: CASSDVPVGMRYGYTS. CDR3 coding DNA: TGTGCCAGCAGTGATGTACCAGTAGGTATGCGCTATGGCTACACCTCC. The chain combines TRBV6-1 with TRBJ1-2; D is ambiguous. The germline V and J ends were trimmed by 3 bases and 4 bases, with 18 bases remaining between them. CDR1 is MNHNS and CDR2 is SASEGT in the germline V gene. The CDR3 has 16 residues.

This clonotype has just a few counts. The chain combines TRBV20-1 with TRBJ2-2; D gene unclear. The ends were cut back, 0 bases at V and 2 bases at J, with 4 bases in the middle. The CDR3 extends over 13 amino acids. CDR1 DFQATT and CDR2 SNEGSKA come from the germline V gene (reference sequence). DNA of the CDR3: TGCAGTGCTAGAGACAGAAACACCGGGGAGCTGTTTTTT. It translates to CSARDRNTGELFF.

This clonotype was seen repeatedly, ten times or more. The gene calls are TRBV2 and TRBJ2-1, with D possibly matching TRBD1 (5 bases). Germline V gene sequence: CDR1 SNHLY, CDR2 FYNNEI. Trimming took 6 bases from V and 5 from J, leaving 17 bases between them. This CDR3 comprises 15 residues. The CDR3 loop reads CASSYTREPNNEQFF. CDR3 coding DNA: TGTGCCAGCAGCTATACCAGGGAACCCAACAATGAGCAGTTCTTC.

To note about this clonotype: This may come from a read error, since a much larger clone is one base off. The CDR3 ends on some other residue instead of the conserved phenylalanine or tryptophan, so this is likely a read error. The rearrangement links TRBV3-1 to TRBJ1-2, with a weak D call TRBD1 (5 bases). The V gene's germline CDR1 is LGHDT and CDR2 YNNKEL (reference sequence). The CDR3 has 18 amino acids. V lost 1 base to trimming and J lost 4 bases, with 22 bases between them. The CDR3 spells CASSQAGTEGIRSYGYTL. The CDR3 DNA sequence: TGTGCCAGCAGCCAAGCCGGGACCGAGGGTATAAGGAGCTATGGCTACACCCTC.

This clonotype was detected only a few times. The rearrangement uses TRBV12-3 or TRBV12-4 and TRBJ2-4, with D possibly called TRBD1 or TRBD2 (6 bases each). The CDR3 extends over 14 amino acids. V lost 5 bases and J 7 bases, leaving 15 bases between the germline ends. CDR3 residues: CASSHTEGGNIQYF. In DNA, the CDR3 is TGTGCCAGCAGTCATACGGAAGGGGGGAACATTCAGTACTTC.

This clonotype has just a few counts. J is TRBJ2-1 and V is TRBV19; D perhaps matches TRBD2 (7 bases). V was pared by 3 bases and J by 0 bases, with 33 bases between. The length of the CDR3 is 23 residues. Germline CDR1 is LNHDA and CDR2 is SQIVND (reference sequence). The DNA for the CDR3 is TGTGCCAGTAGTATTGGGTTTCTCTTGGAGTTGCGGGGGCGCGACCCCTCCTACAATGAGCAGTTCTTC. Its translation is CASSIGFLLELRGRDPSYNEQFF.

The table lists this clonotype with many counts. The rearrangement joins TRBV3-1 to TRBJ2-7; D may be TRBD1 or TRBD2 (5 bases each). This CDR3 is built from 14 residues. Per the germline V gene, CDR1 is LGHDT and CDR2 is YNNKEL (reference sequence). V lost 4 bases and J 3 bases, leaving 13 bases between the germline ends. CDR3: CASSLGTGSYEQYF. Here the CDR3 DNA reads TGTGCCAGCAGCCTTGGGACGGGGAGCTACGAGCAGTACTTC.

This clonotype was recorded at least ten times. V gene TRBV2 combines with J gene TRBJ2-6, with 8 positions matching TRBD1. CDR1 and CDR2 (germline): SNHLY, FYNNEI. There are 15 residues in the CDR3. Trimming removed 6 bases from V and 3 bases from J; junction bases left unmatched: 4. The CDR3 coding sequence is TGTGCCAGCAGGTCCGACAGGGGTGGGGCCAACGTCCTGACTTTC. It translates to CASRSDRGGANVLTF.

The chain combines TRBV3-1 with TRBJ2-7, with a tentative D call TRBD2 (5 bases). This CDR3 is built from 17 residues. V lost 1 base and J 0 bases, leaving 16 bases between the germline ends. Germline V gives CDR1 LGHDT, CDR2 YNNKEL (reference sequence). CDR3: CASSQGGRTLSSYEQYF. The CDR3 nucleotides are TGTGCCAGCAGCCAAGGAGGGCGGACCCTCAGCTCCTACGAGCAGTACTTC.

The chain is built from TRBV19 and TRBJ2-1; 8 nucleotides line up with TRBD2. The germline V gene has CDR1 LNHDA and CDR2 SQIVND (reference sequence). V was clipped by 3 bases and J by 4 bases; unmatched bases: 2. This CDR3 has 14 residues. The CDR3 spells CASSILAGYNEQFF. The CDR3 DNA is TGTGCCAGTAGTATTTTAGCGGGGTACAATGAGCAGTTCTTC.

The chain carries TRBV5-1 and TRBJ2-1; TRBD1 might be the D (5 bases). V lost 2 bases, J lost 4 bases, and 10 bases lay in between. The CDR3 is made up of 14 amino acids. Germline V gene lookup returns CDR1 SGHRS and CDR2 YFSETQ. CDR3 amino acids: CASSLGEWYNEQFF. CDR3 bases: TGCGCCAGCAGCTTAGGGGAATGGTACAATGAGCAGTTCTTC.

In this sample, this clonotype turned up many times. This rearrangement joins TRBV2 to TRBJ1-1; D uncertain. The V gene lost 2 bases and the J gene lost 8 bases, with 18 bases spanning the gap. There are 15 residues in the CDR3. CDR1 and CDR2 from the germline V gene are SNHLY and FYNNEI. The chain's CDR3 is CASSETGSFLEEAFF. The CDR3 DNA reads TGTGCCAGCAGTGAAACGGGGAGTTTTTTAGAGGAAGCTTTCTTT.

There are a few counts of this clonotype. The chain is built from TRBV20-1 and TRBJ1-4; a possible D gene is TRBD1 (5 bases). CDR3 length: 11 residues. Germline V CDR1 and CDR2: DFQATT, SNEGSKA (reference sequence). Trimming removed 2 bases at V and 8 bases at J, with 6 bases between. The DNA of the CDR3 is TGCAGTGCTAGAAGGGGCGAAAAACTGTTTTTT. It yields the protein CSARRGEKLFF.